The TCR beta chain under discussion was sequenced for a study of T cells in Graves' hyperthyroidism and ophthalmopathy. RNA transcripts provided the source from which TCR beta CDR3 regions were amplified. In the first-round RT-PCR of the TCR CDR3, the HTBI primer set was used. TCRdb redid the calling of the multiplex PCR reads with MiXCR, one entry per CDR3 protein. The sample records 600,000 or so distinct CDR3 sequences, 40% to 55% being singletons. A few counts support this clonotype. As yet, its antigen is unknown. This CDR3 is 12 amino acids long. J was trimmed by 6 bases and V by 10 bases; bases with no gene match: 9. Looked up from germline, CDR1 is SNHLY and CDR2 is FYNNEI. Findings and caveats of the study: By a 13 V-J model, ophthalmopathy was set apart from stable hyperthyroidism.

The source material was peripheral blood or thyroid tissue (not recorded which). V is TRBV2 and J is TRBJ2-7, with 7 bases matching TRBD2. The receptor was derived from a woman younger than 35 with Graves' hyperthyroidism. The CDR3 sequence is CATRPRGGEQYF. The CDR3, as DNA: TGTGCCACACGGCCTCGCGGGGGCGAGCAGTACTTC.